The clone carrying this T cell receptor (beta chain) was recorded a few times. Its antigen is not known. It was with a sample-barcoded 5' primer and a J-beta primer mix that a second PCR of roughly 6 to 12 cycles was run. Each CDR3 protein gets one entry after TCRdb re-called the 5' RACE reads with MiXCR. This table has over 1,200,000 distinct CDR3 sequences, around 59% appearing once. This entry is derived from a study of blood T cells in healthy people across ages. Study-wide results and limits: The study could not conclusively compare naive and antigen-experienced cells, given its unsorted PBMCs.

CDR1 and CDR2 (germline): LGHDT, YNNKEL (reference sequence). The CDR3 runs 15 residues. V gave up 3 bases and J gave up 1 base, with 10 bases separating them. The source material was blood. The TCR sequence derives from a man younger than 35 in good health. The rearrangement links TRBV3-1 to TRBJ2-1, with D possibly being TRBD1 (5 bases). For the CDR3, the DNA is TGTGCCAGCAGCCACTATAGGGGATCCTACAATGAGCAGTTCTTC. Protein sequence: CASSHYRGSYNEQFF.